This T cell receptor beta chain was sequenced in a study of T cell responses to AZD1222 COVID-19 vaccine. Measured with immunoSEQ multiplex PCR; TCRdb has only the in-frame clones, and not every one. This repertoire shows about 85,000 clones, 85% found once; its top ten account for roughly 5%. Trimming cost V 6 bases and J 2 bases; bases outside gene matches: 4. The CDR3 is 14 amino acids. Germline V lookup: CDR1 MNHEY, CDR2 SVGAGI. Turning to this clone: The antigen is undetermined.

Study results and limitations: Donors were mostly white British, more females; clonal diversity possibly underestimated. Targets within unmutated variant regions were reportedly found for nearly half of spike-specific TCRs.

This TCR came from an adult who received the AZD1222 COVID-19 vaccine. The chain links TRBV6-5 to TRBJ2-7; 10 bases are shared with TRBD1. The specimen was peripheral blood, collected 28 days after the second AZD1222 dose. The CDR3 region is CASRQGQGAYEQYF. In DNA, the CDR3 is TGTGCCAGCAGACAAGGACAGGGGGCCTACGAGCAGTACTTC.